This TCR beta chain was sequenced in a study of cytomegalovirus exposure and HLA in healthy donors. Study-wide context: A previous analysis identified 117 million unique TCR beta sequences derived from approximately 190 million T cells.

The V end lost 1 base, the J end lost 3 bases, and 12 bases lay between the germline ends. The CDR3 sequence is 15 residues long. Germline CDR1 reads MGHDK; CDR2 reads SYGVNS. The PCR contained 60 Vbeta and 13 Jbeta primers. Sequencing was performed with immunoSEQ multiplex PCR; in TCRdb, only in-frame clones are kept and a portion is missing. The sample contains about 150,000 clones, roughly 80% of which appear only once. This clone was detected only once. The gene calls are TRBV25-1 and TRBJ1-2; D not resolved. The sequenced sample was PBMCs. The sequence came from a middle-aged woman in good health and CMV-seronegative. In nucleotides, the CDR3 is TGTGCCAGCAGTGAATTTATCCGGGGTGACTATGGCTACACCTTC. It yields the protein CASSEFIRGDYGYTF.